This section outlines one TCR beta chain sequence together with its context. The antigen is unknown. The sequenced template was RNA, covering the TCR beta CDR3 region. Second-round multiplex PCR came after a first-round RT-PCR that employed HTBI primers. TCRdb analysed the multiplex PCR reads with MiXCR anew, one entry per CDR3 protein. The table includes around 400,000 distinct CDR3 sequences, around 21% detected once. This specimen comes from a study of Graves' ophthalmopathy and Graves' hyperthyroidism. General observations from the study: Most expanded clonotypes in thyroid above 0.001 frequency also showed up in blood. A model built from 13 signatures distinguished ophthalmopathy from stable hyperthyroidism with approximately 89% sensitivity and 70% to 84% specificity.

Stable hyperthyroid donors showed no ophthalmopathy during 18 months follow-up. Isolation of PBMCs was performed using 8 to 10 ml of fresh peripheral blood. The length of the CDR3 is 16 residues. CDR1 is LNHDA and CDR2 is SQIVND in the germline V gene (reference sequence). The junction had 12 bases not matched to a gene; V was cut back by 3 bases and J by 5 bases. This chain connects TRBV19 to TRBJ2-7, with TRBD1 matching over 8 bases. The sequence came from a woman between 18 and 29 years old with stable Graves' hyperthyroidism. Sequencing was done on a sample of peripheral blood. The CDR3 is CASSINRPGGKDEQYF. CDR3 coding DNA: TGTGCCAGTAGTATTAATCGCCCAGGGGGCAAGGACGAGCAGTACTTC.